Below, 10 T cell receptor beta chains from the same sample are listed, as sequenced in a study of T cells after yellow fever vaccination. TCRdb reprocessed the 5' RACE reads via MiXCR and lists one record per CDR3 protein. Of some 290,000 distinct CDR3 sequences listed, approximately 12% are singletons. The sequencing used CD4+ T cells sorted from PBMCs, collected 45 days after the yellow fever booster vaccination. The origin of the receptors is a man aged 18 to 30 who received the YFV17D yellow fever vaccine.

The rearrangement joins TRBV6-5 to TRBJ2-2, with TRBD1 matching 7 bases. Losses at the gene ends were 0 bases for V and 2 bases for J; bases not matched to a gene: 3. From germline, CDR1 is MNHEY and CDR2 SVGAGI. The CDR3 covers 16 residues. CDR3 bases: TGTGCCAGCAGTTACTCTGGGGACAGAAACACCGGGGAGCTGTTTTTT. It codes for CASSYSGDRNTGELFF.

This clonotype was counted a few times. The DNA of the CDR3 is TGCAGTGCTAGAGACCCCGAGGTTGTTAATCAGCCCCAGCATTTT. Amino acids: CSARDPEVVNQPQHF. This chain links TRBV20-1 with TRBJ1-5; D ambiguous. The CDR3 runs 15 residues. Per germline, CDR1 DFQATT and CDR2 SNEGSKA (reference sequence). The germline V and J ends were trimmed by 0 bases and 4 bases, with 13 bases remaining between them.

V usage is TRBV3-2 and J usage is TRBJ2-1; no check of the table's D call, TRBD1, against the DNA was made. TRBV3-2 is a pseudogene locus. This CDR3 contains 14 residues. The CDR3 loop is CANDRGLCYNEQFF. CDR3 DNA: TGTGCCAACGACAGGGGGCTTTGCTACAATGAGCAGTTCTTC.

This clonotype was seen a handful of times. The DNA for the CDR3 is TGTGCCAGCAGCCAACCTGGTCTGGGCCCAGATACGCAGTATTTT. Protein product: CASSQPGLGPDTQYF. The J gene is TRBJ2-3, the V gene TRBV3-1; D is unresolved. The CDR3 is 15 residues long. V was cut by 2 bases and J by 4 bases, with 13 bases left in between. CDR1 LGHDT and CDR2 YNNKEL come from the germline V gene (reference sequence).

This clonotype was picked up many times. This chain links TRBV11-3 with TRBJ2-1, with D perhaps matching TRBD2 (7 bases). Germline V gene lookup returns CDR1 SGHNT and CDR2 YENEEA. The CDR3 has 15 amino acids. Trimming removed 5 bases at V and 4 bases at J, with 15 bases between. The CDR3 reads CASSLTAGAYNEQFF. DNA for the CDR3: TGTGCCAGCAGCCTAACGGCGGGGGCGTACAATGAGCAGTTCTTC.

This clonotype was counted only a few times. CDR3 nucleotides: TGCAGCGTTGAGCGGGACAGGGGATACAATGAGCAGTTCTTC. Amino acid sequence: CSVERDRGYNEQFF. The genes are TRBV29-1 and TRBJ2-1, with 10 bases fitting TRBD1. V gave up 3 bases and J gave up 4 bases; unmatched junction bases: 3. This CDR3 is built from 14 residues. The germline V gene encodes CDR1 SQVTM and CDR2 ANQGSEA.

This chain joins TRBV7-3 and TRBJ2-2; 7 bases are a match to TRBD1. There are 17 residues in the CDR3. The V gene end was trimmed by 4 bases and the J gene end by 3 bases; junction bases not matched to a gene: 11. Germline V CDR1 and CDR2: SGHTA, FQGTGA. In DNA form, the CDR3 reads TGTGCCAGCAGCTCACTTGACAGGGTAGTTGACACCGGGGAGCTGTTTTTT. This codes for CASSSLDRVVDTGELFF.

V usage is TRBV3-1 and J usage is TRBJ1-2, with D unresolved. V was trimmed by 5 bases and J by 6 bases, leaving 13 bases between them. Germline V CDR1 and CDR2: LGHDT, YNNKEL (reference sequence). This CDR3 is built from 13 residues. In DNA, the CDR3 is TGTGCCAGCAGCACTTCCGGGATCGATGGCTACACCTTC. Protein sequence: CASSTSGIDGYTF.

Only a few counts were recorded for this clonotype. J is TRBJ2-1 and V is TRBV12-3 or TRBV12-4; tentatively, D is TRBD1 (5 bases). V gave up 3 bases and J gave up 7 bases, with 13 bases separating them. The CDR3 has 14 residues. CDR3 residues: CASSLQSGRNEQFF. The CDR3 DNA reads as TGTGCCAGCAGTTTGCAATCAGGGCGGAATGAGCAGTTCTTC.

This clonotype was observed many times. The rearrangement links TRBV2 to TRBJ1-3, with D tentatively TRBD1 (6 bases). The CDR3 runs 13 residues. Trimming removed 7 bases from V and 3 bases from J, with 10 bases in between. Germline assignment: CDR1 SNHLY and CDR2 FYNNEI. In DNA, the CDR3 is TGTGCCAGCAAGGGGGTTTATGGAAACACCATATATTTT. Protein: CASKGVYGNTIYF.